Below, 24 T cell receptor beta chains from the same sample are listed, as sequenced in a study of T cells in Graves' hyperthyroidism and ophthalmopathy. RNA transcripts served as the template for amplifying TCR beta CDR3 regions. Researchers ran a first-round RT-PCR on the TCR CDR3 using the HTBI primer set. MiXCR was run by TCRdb on the multiplex PCR reads, yielding one entry per CDR3 protein. The sample carries a few hundred thousand distinct CDR3 sequences, around 14% recorded once. Specimen: blood. These receptors were taken from a woman in her 30s with Graves' hyperthyroidism.

This clonotype occurred many times. This chain uses TRBV11-2 with TRBJ1-1; no firm D call. V was pared by 0 bases and J by 10 bases, with 15 bases between. The CDR3 extends over 14 amino acids. The germline V gene has CDR1 SGHAT and CDR2 FQNNGV. CDR3 coding DNA: TGTGCCAGCAGCTTAGATCCCGGTGGAGGTGGAGCTTTCTTT. This gives the protein CASSLDPGGGGAFF.

This clonotype was picked up a small number of times. The rearrangement links TRBV29-1 to TRBJ2-2, with 7 bases lining up with TRBD1. The CDR3 sequence is 14 residues long. Per germline, CDR1 SQVTM and CDR2 ANQGSEA. The J segment lost 4 bases and the V segment lost 5 bases, leaving 7 bases of the junction unmatched. CDR3 sequence (DNA): TGCAGCGTTACGACAGGGTCGAGCACCGGGGAGCTGTTTTTT. Translated, it gives CSVTTGSSTGELFF.

This clonotype was observed many times. V gene TRBV2 combines with J gene TRBJ1-5; D unclear. The CDR3 is made up of 16 amino acids. V was clipped by 3 bases and J by 7 bases, with 19 bases between them. The germline CDR1 and CDR2 sequences are SNHLY and FYNNEI. The CDR3 loop is CASSETDPPRRQPQHF. CDR3 DNA: TGTGCCAGCAGTGAGACGGACCCCCCCAGGAGGCAGCCCCAGCATTTT. Looking up the rest from reference TRBV2 and TRBJ1-5 gives the full variable domain: EPEVTQTPSHQVTQMGQEVILRCVPISNHLYFYWYRQILGQKVEFLVSFYNNEISEKSEIFDDQFSVERPDGSNFTLKIRSTKLEDSAMYFCASSETDPPRRQPQHFGDGTRLSIL.

There are many counts of this clonotype. This chain joins TRBV6-5 and TRBJ2-2; a possible D gene is TRBD1 (6 bases). CDR1 and CDR2 (germline): MNHEY, SVGAGI. The CDR3 totals 16 residues. Trimming took 0 bases from V and 1 from J, leaving 9 bases between them. DNA for the CDR3: TGTGCCAGCAGTTACTCGGGACACTTGAACACCGGGGAGCTGTTTTTT. Its protein product is CASSYSGHLNTGELFF.

Only a few counts were recorded for this clonotype. The rearrangement links TRBV11-2 to TRBJ2-1; D unresolved. Germline V CDR1 and CDR2: SGHAT, FQNNGV. V lost 5 bases, J lost 7 bases, and 9 bases lay in between. This CDR3 is 12 amino acids long. In DNA, the CDR3 is TGTGCCAGCAGCCATACAGAAAATGAGCAGTTCTTC. Its translation: CASSHTENEQFF.

The chain combines TRBV5-1 with TRBJ2-7, with 8 bases lining up with TRBD2. Germline loops: CDR1 SGHRS, CDR2 YFSETQ. This CDR3 is 13 amino acids long. The J segment lost 3 bases and the V segment lost 4 bases, leaving 3 bases of the junction unmatched. The CDR3 spells CASSHREGYEQYF. The DNA of the CDR3 is TGCGCCAGCAGCCACCGGGAGGGCTACGAGCAGTACTTC. The full variable domain, completed using reference TRBV5-1 and TRBJ2-7, is KAGVTQTPRYLIKTRGQQVTLSCSPISGHRSVSWYQQTPGQGLQFLFEYFSETQRNKGNFPGRFSGRQFSNSRSEMNVSTLELGDSALYLCASSHREGYEQYFGPGTRLTVT.

This clonotype has ten or more counts. The V call is TRBV12-3 or TRBV12-4, the J call TRBJ2-7; 7 bases agree with TRBD1. V gave up 5 bases and J gave up 4 bases; unmatched junction bases: 5. The CDR3 runs 13 residues. CDR3 in amino acids: CASSVTGIYEQYF. The CDR3 nucleotides are TGTGCCAGCAGTGTGACAGGGATATACGAGCAGTACTTC.

Comments on this clonotype: With a much larger clone just one base away, this may be a read error. The rearrangement uses TRBV9 and TRBJ2-1; tentatively, D is TRBD1 or TRBD2 (5 bases each). The CDR3 is 17 amino acids. The germline gives CDR1 SGDLS, CDR2 YYNGEE. V dropped 4 bases and J dropped 0 bases, with 17 bases sitting between them. The CDR3 region is CASSSPGSASSYNEQFF. DNA for the CDR3: TGTGCCAGCAGCTCACCAGGGAGCGCCAGCTCCTACAATGAGCAGTTCTTC.

This clonotype was counted a few times. The chain recombines TRBV5-1 with TRBJ2-1, with 15 positions matching TRBD2. Germline V gene lookup returns CDR1 SGHRS and CDR2 YFSETQ. V was clipped by 3 bases and J by 0 bases; unmatched bases: 4. The CDR3 is 18 residues long. Here the CDR3 reads CASSSRTSGRDSYNEQFF. CDR3 nucleotide sequence: TGCGCCAGCAGCTCAAGGACTAGCGGGAGGGACTCCTACAATGAGCAGTTCTTC.

J is TRBJ2-5 and V is TRBV9; D remains unclear. From germline, CDR1 is SGDLS and CDR2 YYNGEE. V lost 0 bases and J 9 bases, leaving 9 bases between the germline ends. This CDR3 is 12 amino acids long. The CDR3 protein is CASSVDRQPQYF. CDR3 in DNA: TGTGCCAGCAGCGTAGACCGTCAGCCCCAGTACTTC.

This clonotype occurred many times. The chain has TRBV12-3 or TRBV12-4 and TRBJ2-1; 8 bases fit TRBD2. The CDR3 is made up of 19 amino acids. With 3 bases clipped from V and 4 bases from J, the junction kept 17 bases outside the gene matches. CDR3 residues: CASSFAWSGSGIEYNEQFF. For the CDR3, the DNA is TGTGCCAGCAGTTTTGCGTGGAGCGGTAGCGGGATAGAGTACAATGAGCAGTTCTTC.

The genes are TRBV9 and TRBJ1-4; TRBD1 is a possible D gene (6 bases). The germline CDR1 and CDR2 sequences are SGDLS and YYNGEE. This CDR3 has 15 residues. V was shortened by 4 bases and J by 4 bases, with 14 bases between the two germline ends. The CDR3 DNA is TGTGCCAGCAGCTCCCGAGGGACATATAATGAAAAACTGTTTTTT. It codes for CASSSRGTYNEKLFF.

This clonotype was observed a handful of times. The chain is built from TRBV6-5 and TRBJ2-1; no clear D. CDR1 MNHEY and CDR2 SVGAGI come from the germline V gene. With 3 bases removed from V and 6 bases from J, the gap between germline ends came to 21 bases. CDR3 length: 17 amino acids. The CDR3 DNA sequence: TGTGCCAGCAGTTATACTTCACCGACGCAGTCGATCAATGAGCAGTTCTTC. It is translated as CASSYTSPTQSINEQFF.

This clonotype was seen at least ten times. This sequence joins TRBV5-1 and TRBJ1-1; possible D gene TRBD1, 6 bases. CDR3 size: 16 residues. Per the germline V gene, CDR1 is SGHRS and CDR2 is YFSETQ. The germline V and J ends were trimmed by 0 bases and 4 bases, with 16 bases remaining between them. CDR3 in amino acids: CASSLAEGGKGTEAFF. CDR3 in DNA: TGCGCCAGCAGCTTGGCCGAGGGGGGTAAGGGCACTGAAGCTTTCTTT.

This clonotype has a handful of counts. The chain links TRBV27 to TRBJ1-2; 10 nucleotides align to TRBD1. V was clipped by 4 bases and J by 2 bases; unmatched bases: 1. Germline V CDR1 and CDR2: MNHEY, SMNVEV (reference sequence). The CDR3 has 14 amino acids. CDR3 in amino acids: CASSWTGGNYGYTF. DNA of the CDR3: TGTGCCAGCAGTTGGACAGGGGGGAACTATGGCTACACCTTC.

The chain combines TRBV10-3 with TRBJ1-2; D remains ambiguous. This CDR3 is built from 14 residues. The V end lost 0 bases, the J end lost 5 bases, and 10 bases lay between the germline ends. Germline V lookup: CDR1 ENHRY, CDR2 SYGVKD. The chain's CDR3 is CAISESGQIYGYTF. In nucleotides, the CDR3 is TGTGCCATCAGTGAGTCGGGTCAGATTTATGGCTACACCTTC.

The table lists this clonotype with many counts. The V and J genes are TRBV27 and TRBJ2-6; 9 bases are shared with TRBD1. Germline V CDR1 and CDR2: MNHEY, SMNVEV (reference sequence). With V trimmed by 6 bases and J by 1 base, 10 bases remained unmatched. This CDR3 spans 18 amino acids. The CDR3 is CASSRNWGTGSGANVLTF. The CDR3, as DNA: TGTGCCAGCAGCCGTAACTGGGGGACAGGGTCTGGGGCCAACGTCCTGACTTTC.

There are a few counts of this clonotype. The V gene is TRBV20-1, the J gene TRBJ2-1; 9 bases fit TRBD2. Germline trimming cut 7 bases from V and 2 bases from J; bases unmatched to any gene: 9. Germline CDR1 and CDR2: DFQATT and SNEGSKA (reference sequence). The CDR3 totals 15 residues. This CDR3 reads CSGLSSGRTYNEQFF. The CDR3 DNA is TGCAGTGGATTATCCAGCGGGAGGACCTACAATGAGCAGTTCTTC.

In its sample, this clonotype was seen a few times. The chain has TRBV7-9 and TRBJ1-1; D is undetermined. Germline V gene sequence: CDR1 SEHNR, CDR2 FQNEAQ (reference sequence). The V and J ends lost 4 bases and 3 bases respectively, with 9 bases between them. CDR3 length: 13 amino acids. CDR3 amino acids: CASSSPDHTEAFF. In DNA form, the CDR3 reads TGTGCCAGCAGCTCCCCAGACCACACTGAAGCTTTCTTT.

This clonotype has a count of ten or more. This rearrangement joins TRBV6-1 to TRBJ2-7, with 7 bases identical to TRBD2. There are 17 residues in the CDR3. V lost 6 bases to trimming and J lost 2 bases; unmatched junction nucleotides: 16. Germline V gene data show CDR1 as MNHNS and CDR2 as SASEGT. The DNA for the CDR3 is TGTGCCAGCAGCCGAAGTTATGGCGGGAGAGGGACCTACGAGCAGTACTTC. It codes for CASSRSYGGRGTYEQYF.

This clonotype was detected ten times or more. The rearrangement links TRBV7-2 to TRBJ2-3, with D hard to call. Trimming pared 0 bases from V and 1 base from J, leaving 11 bases between. From germline, CDR1 is SGHTA and CDR2 FQGNSA. The CDR3 is made up of 16 amino acids. DNA of the CDR3: TGTGCCAGCAGCTTAGCGGGCGGTCTGGGCACAGATACGCAGTATTTT. Its protein product is CASSLAGGLGTDTQYF.

This clonotype appeared a few times. V usage is TRBV19 and J usage is TRBJ2-1; 8 bases map to TRBD2. CDR3 size: 15 residues. With 3 bases clipped from V and 8 bases from J, the junction kept 9 bases outside the gene matches. CDR1 is LNHDA and CDR2 is SQIVND in the germline V gene (reference sequence). CDR3 sequence reads: CASSMVSGSFDEQFF. DNA for the CDR3: TGTGCCAGTAGTATGGTAAGCGGGAGTTTCGATGAGCAGTTCTTC.

In its sample, this clonotype was seen a few times. The J gene is TRBJ1-6, the V gene TRBV20-1; perhaps TRBD1 as D (5 bases). Trimming shortened V by 6 bases and J by 0 bases, and 12 bases separated the two germline ends. Germline loops: CDR1 DFQATT, CDR2 SNEGSKA (reference sequence). This CDR3 has 15 amino acids. In nucleotides, the CDR3 is TGCAGTGCGACCGATGGGGGCTCCTATAATTCACCCCTCCACTTT. It translates to CSATDGGSYNSPLHF.

On this clonotype: The junction departs from germline at one end; a sequencing error may be responsible. CDR3 DNA sequence: TGCGCCGGCAGCTTGGTTCCGCGGGAGAGTTTGGATGAGCAGTTCTTC. Encoded protein: CAGSLVPRESLDEQFF. The V gene is TRBV5-1, the J gene TRBJ2-1; 7 nucleotides agree with TRBD2. The CDR3 extends over 16 amino acids. Germline V gene sequence: CDR1 SGHRS, CDR2 YFSETQ.